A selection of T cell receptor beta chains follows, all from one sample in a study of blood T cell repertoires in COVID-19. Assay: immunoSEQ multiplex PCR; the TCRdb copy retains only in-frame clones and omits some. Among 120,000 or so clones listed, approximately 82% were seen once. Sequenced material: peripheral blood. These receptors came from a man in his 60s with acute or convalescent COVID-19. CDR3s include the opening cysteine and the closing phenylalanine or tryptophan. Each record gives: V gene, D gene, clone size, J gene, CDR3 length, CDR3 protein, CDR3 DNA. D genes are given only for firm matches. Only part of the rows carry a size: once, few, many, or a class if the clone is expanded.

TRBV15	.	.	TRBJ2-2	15	CATSRGTANTGELFF	TGTGCCACCAGCAGAGGGACAGCGAACACCGGGGAGCTGTTTTTT
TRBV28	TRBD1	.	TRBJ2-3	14	CASSRTGTVDTQYF	TGTGCCAGCAGTCGGACAGGGACGGTCGATACGCAGTATTTT
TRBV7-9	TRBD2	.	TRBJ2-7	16	CASRPGGAGDSYEQYF	TGTGCCAGCAGACCGGGGGGAGCGGGGGACTCCTACGAGCAGTACTTC
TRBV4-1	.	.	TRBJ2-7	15	CASSQDPGGQGEQYF	TGCGCCAGCAGCCAAGATCCCGGTGGCCAGGGGGAGCAGTACTTC
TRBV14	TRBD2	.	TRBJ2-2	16	CASSQAGRDYIGELFF	TGTGCCAGCAGCCAAGCGGGGAGGGACTACATCGGGGAGCTGTTTTTT
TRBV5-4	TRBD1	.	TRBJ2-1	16	CASSSRDSGTYNEQFF	TGTGCCAGCAGCTCCCGGGACAGTGGGACCTACAATGAGCAGTTCTTC
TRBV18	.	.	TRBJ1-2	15	CASSPGAGTYYGYTF	TGTGCCAGCTCACCAGGGGCAGGAACTTACTATGGCTACACCTTC
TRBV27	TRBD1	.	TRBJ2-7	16	CASSLTGTGGFGEQYF	TGTGCCAGCAGTTTGACCGGGACAGGGGGATTCGGCGAGCAGTACTTC
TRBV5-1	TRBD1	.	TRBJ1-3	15	CASSSTGDSGNTIYF	TGCGCCAGCAGTTCTACAGGGGACTCTGGAAACACCATATATTTT
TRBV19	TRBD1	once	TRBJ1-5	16	CASTQGRQNSNQPQHF	TGTGCCAGCACACAGGGGAGGCAAAATAGCAATCAGCCCCAGCATTTT
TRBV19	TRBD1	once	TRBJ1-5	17	CASTPMPGQGASQPQHF	TGTGCCAGTACCCCCATGCCGGGACAGGGGGCGAGTCAGCCCCAGCATTTT
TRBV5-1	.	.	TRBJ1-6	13	CASSGEGNSPLHF	TGCGCCAGCAGCGGGGAGGGTAATTCACCCCTCCACTTT
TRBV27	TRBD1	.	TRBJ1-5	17	CASSSGTGGGRDQPQHF	TGTGCCAGCAGTTCCGGGACAGGGGGAGGGCGTGATCAGCCCCAGCATTTT
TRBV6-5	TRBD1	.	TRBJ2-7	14	CASRGTGLSYEQYF	TGTGCCAGCAGAGGGACAGGACTTTCCTACGAGCAGTACTTC
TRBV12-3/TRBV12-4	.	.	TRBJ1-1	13	CASSGRQNTEAFF	TGTGCCAGCAGTGGCCGTCAGAACACTGAAGCTTTCTTT
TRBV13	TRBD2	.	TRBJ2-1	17	CASSLYSGTRTYNEQFF	TGTGCCAGCAGCTTATATTCCGGGACTAGAACCTACAATGAGCAGTTCTTC
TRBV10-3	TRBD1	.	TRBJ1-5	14	CAISEGTGYQPQHF	TGTGCCATCAGTGAGGGGACAGGGTATCAGCCCCAGCATTTT
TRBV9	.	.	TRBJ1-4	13	CASSVAQGKKLFF	TGTGCCAGCAGCGTAGCGCAGGGGAAAAAACTGTTTTTT
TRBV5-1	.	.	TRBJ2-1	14	CASNKDSSYNEQFF	TGCGCCAGCAATAAGGACAGCTCCTACAATGAGCAGTTCTTC
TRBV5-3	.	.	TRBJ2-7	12	CARTPRAYEQYF	TGTGCCAGAACCCCGAGAGCCTACGAGCAGTACTTC
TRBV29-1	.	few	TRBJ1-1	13	CSAATGRNTEAFF	TGCAGCGCTGCAACGGGAAGGAACACTGAAGCTTTCTTT
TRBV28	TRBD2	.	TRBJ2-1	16	CASSFTSGSSYNEQFF	TGTGCCAGCAGTTTTACTAGCGGAAGCTCCTACAATGAGCAGTTCTTC
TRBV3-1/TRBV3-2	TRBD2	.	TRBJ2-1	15	CASSQKRDSYNEQFF	TGTGCCAGCAGCCAAAAGCGGGATTCCTACAATGAGCAGTTCTTC
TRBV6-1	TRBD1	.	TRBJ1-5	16	CASSENQGARSRPQHF	TGTGCCAGCAGTGAGAACCAGGGGGCGCGAAGTCGGCCCCAGCATTTT
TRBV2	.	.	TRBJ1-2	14	CASSGKGVGYGYTF	TGTGCCAGCAGTGGGAAGGGGGTCGGCTATGGCTACACCTTC
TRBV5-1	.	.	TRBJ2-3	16	CASSFHGRPNTDTQYF	TGCGCCAGCAGCTTTCATGGCAGGCCCAACACAGATACGCAGTATTTT
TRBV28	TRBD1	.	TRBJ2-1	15	CASSFRDRGFNEQFF	TGTGCCAGCAGTTTCCGGGACAGGGGGTTCAATGAGCAGTTCTTC
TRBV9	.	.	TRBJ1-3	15	CASSVAEGRTYTIYF	TGTGCCAGCAGCGTAGCGGAAGGGAGGACCTACACCATATATTTT
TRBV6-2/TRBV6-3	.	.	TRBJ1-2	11	CASSSTGLMTF	TGTGCCAGCAGTTCCACAGGTTTGATGACCTTC
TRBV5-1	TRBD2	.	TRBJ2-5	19	CASSDPRASGRGRQETQYF	TGCGCCAGCAGCGACCCGAGGGCTAGCGGGAGAGGGCGGCAAGAGACCCAGTACTTC
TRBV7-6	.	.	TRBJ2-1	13	CASSFDREDEQFF	TGTGCCAGCAGCTTCGATCGAGAGGATGAGCAGTTCTTC
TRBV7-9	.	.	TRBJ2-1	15	CASSLLISSYNEQFF	TGTGCCAGCAGCTTGCTGATCAGCTCCTACAATGAGCAGTTCTTC
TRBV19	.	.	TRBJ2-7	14	CASSILRDSYEQYF	TGTGCCAGTAGTATCCTACGGGACTCCTACGAGCAGTACTTC
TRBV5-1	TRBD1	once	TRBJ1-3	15	CASSLAGDRGDTIYF	TGCGCCAGCAGCTTGGCCGGGGACAGGGGAGACACCATATATTTT
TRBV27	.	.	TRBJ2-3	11	CASSLRDTQYF	TGTGCCAGCAGTCTTCGGGATACGCAGTATTTT
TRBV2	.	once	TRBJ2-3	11	CASSSGDTQYF	TGTGCCAGCAGTTCCGGGGATACGCAGTATTTT
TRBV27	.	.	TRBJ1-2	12	CASRSGLYGYTF	TGTGCCAGCAGATCAGGCCTCTATGGCTACACCTTC
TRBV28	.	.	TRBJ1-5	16	CASTLLLGASNQPQHF	TGTGCCAGCACCCTTCTCTTGGGGGCTAGCAATCAGCCCCAGCATTTT
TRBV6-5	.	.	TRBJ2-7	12	CASSSPWQEQYF	TGTGCCAGCAGTTCCCCTTGGCAGGAGCAGTACTTC
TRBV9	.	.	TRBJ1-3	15	CASSVGLSSGNTIYF	TGTGCCAGCAGCGTTGGACTAAGCTCTGGAAACACCATATATTTT
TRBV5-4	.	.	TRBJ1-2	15	CASSFPPPEVWGYTF	TGTGCCAGCAGTTTTCCGCCGCCCGAGGTATGGGGCTACACCTTC
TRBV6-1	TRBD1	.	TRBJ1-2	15	CASSERTGGSGGYTF	TGTGCCAGCAGTGAAAGGACAGGGGGCAGTGGTGGCTACACCTTC
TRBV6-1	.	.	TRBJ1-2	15	CASSEGSSWIYGYTF	TGTGCCAGCAGTGAGGGGAGCAGCTGGATTTATGGCTACACCTTC
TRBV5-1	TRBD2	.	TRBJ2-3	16	CASSLNQAGGLDTQYF	TGCGCCAGCAGCTTGAATCAAGCGGGAGGGCTAGATACGCAGTATTTT
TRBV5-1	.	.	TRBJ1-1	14	CASTIQGRNTEAFF	TGCGCCAGCACCATACAGGGACGGAACACTGAAGCTTTCTTT
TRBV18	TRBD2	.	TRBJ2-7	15	CASSPGTSGSYEQYF	TGTGCCAGCTCACCGGGGACTAGCGGGTCCTACGAGCAGTACTTC
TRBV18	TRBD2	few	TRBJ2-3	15	CASSPGLAGSDTQYF	TGTGCCAGCTCGCCCGGGCTAGCGGGCTCAGATACGCAGTATTTT
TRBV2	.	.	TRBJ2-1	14	CASSERSPYNEQFF	TGTGCCAGCAGCGAGCGTAGCCCCTACAATGAGCAGTTCTTC
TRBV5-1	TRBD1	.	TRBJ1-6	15	CASSLMGQGDSPLHF	TGCGCCAGCAGCTTGATGGGACAGGGGGATTCACCCCTCCACTTT
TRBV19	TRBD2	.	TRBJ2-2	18	CASSISSMASGSPRELFF	TGTGCCAGTAGTATATCATCTATGGCTAGCGGGAGCCCCCGGGAGCTGTTTTTT
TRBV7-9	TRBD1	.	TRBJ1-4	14	CASSLRGQSEKLFF	TGTGCCAGCAGTTTAAGGGGGCAGTCCGAAAAACTGTTTTTT
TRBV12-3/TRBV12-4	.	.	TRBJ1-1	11	CASSFGGVAFF	TGTGCCAGCAGTTTTGGGGGGGTAGCTTTCTTT
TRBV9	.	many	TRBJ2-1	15	CASSVQSGSYNEQFF	TGTGCCAGCAGCGTTCAAAGCGGGTCCTACAATGAGCAGTTCTTC
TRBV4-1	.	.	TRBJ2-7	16	CASSPNTGSLSYEQYF	TGCGCCAGCAGCCCCAATACAGGTTCCCTCTCCTACGAGCAGTACTTC
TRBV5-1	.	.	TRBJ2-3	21	CASSLGGLTQGRLWATDTQYF	TGCGCCAGCAGCTTGGGGGGATTGACACAGGGCCGGCTATGGGCTACAGATACGCAGTATTTT
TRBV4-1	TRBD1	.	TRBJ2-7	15	CASGTGQAYSYEQYF	TGCGCCAGCGGAACTGGACAGGCTTACTCCTACGAGCAGTACTTC
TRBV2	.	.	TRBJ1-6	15	CASSVTSSYNSPLHF	TGTGCCAGCAGTGTTACGAGCTCCTATAATTCACCCCTCCACTTT
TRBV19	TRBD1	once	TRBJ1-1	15	CASRKNRGMNTEAFF	TGTGCCAGTAGAAAGAACAGGGGTATGAACACTGAAGCTTTCTTT
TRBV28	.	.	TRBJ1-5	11	CASDIGQTQHF	TGTGCCAGCGACATAGGACAGACCCAGCATTTT
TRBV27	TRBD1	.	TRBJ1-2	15	CASRGTGGFPYGYTF	TGTGCCAGCAGGGGGACAGGGGGCTTCCCCTATGGCTACACCTTC